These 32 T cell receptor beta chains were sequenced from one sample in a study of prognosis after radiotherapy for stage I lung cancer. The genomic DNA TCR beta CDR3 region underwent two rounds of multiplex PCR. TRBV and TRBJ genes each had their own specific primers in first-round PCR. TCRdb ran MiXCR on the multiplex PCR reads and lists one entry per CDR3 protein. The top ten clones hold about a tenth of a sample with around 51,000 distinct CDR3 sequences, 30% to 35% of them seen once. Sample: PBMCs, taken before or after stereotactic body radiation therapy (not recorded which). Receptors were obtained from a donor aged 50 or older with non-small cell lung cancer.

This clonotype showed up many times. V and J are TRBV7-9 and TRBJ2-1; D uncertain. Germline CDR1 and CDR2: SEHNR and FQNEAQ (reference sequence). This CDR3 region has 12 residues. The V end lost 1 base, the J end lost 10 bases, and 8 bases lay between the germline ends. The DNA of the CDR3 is TGTGCCAGCAGCTTAGTCGATGCGGAGCAGTTCTTC. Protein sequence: CASSLVDAEQFF.

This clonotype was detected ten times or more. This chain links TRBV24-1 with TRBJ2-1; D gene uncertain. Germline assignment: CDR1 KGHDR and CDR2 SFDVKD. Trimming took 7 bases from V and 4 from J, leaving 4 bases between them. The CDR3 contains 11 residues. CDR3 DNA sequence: TGTGCCACCAGCGCTTACAATGAGCAGTTCTTC. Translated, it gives CATSAYNEQFF.

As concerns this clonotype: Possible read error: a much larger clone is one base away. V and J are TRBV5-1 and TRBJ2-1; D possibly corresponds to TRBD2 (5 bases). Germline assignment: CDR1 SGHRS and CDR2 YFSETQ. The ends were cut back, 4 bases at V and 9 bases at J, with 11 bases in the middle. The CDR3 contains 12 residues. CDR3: CASSQTGGEQFF. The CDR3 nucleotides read TGCGCCAGCAGCCAAACTGGAGGTGAGCAGTTCTTC.

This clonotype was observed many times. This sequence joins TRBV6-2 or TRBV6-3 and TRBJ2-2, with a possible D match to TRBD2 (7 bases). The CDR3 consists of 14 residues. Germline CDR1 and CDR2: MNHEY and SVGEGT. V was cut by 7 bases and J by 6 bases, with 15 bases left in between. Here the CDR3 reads CASNPLGGPGELFF. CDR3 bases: TGTGCCAGCAACCCCCTGGGGGGGCCCGGGGAGCTGTTTTTT.

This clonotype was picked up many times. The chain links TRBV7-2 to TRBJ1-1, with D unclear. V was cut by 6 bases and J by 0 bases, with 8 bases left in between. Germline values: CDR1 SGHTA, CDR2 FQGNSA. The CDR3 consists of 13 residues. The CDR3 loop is CASSEGLNTEAFF. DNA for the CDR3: TGTGCCAGCAGTGAAGGATTGAACACTGAAGCTTTCTTT.

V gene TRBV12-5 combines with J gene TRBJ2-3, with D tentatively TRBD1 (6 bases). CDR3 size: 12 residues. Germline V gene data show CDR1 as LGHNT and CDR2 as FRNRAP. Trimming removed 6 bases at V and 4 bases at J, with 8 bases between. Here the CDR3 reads CASGQGPDTQYF. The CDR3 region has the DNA TGTGCTAGTGGCCAGGGGCCAGATACGCAGTATTTT.

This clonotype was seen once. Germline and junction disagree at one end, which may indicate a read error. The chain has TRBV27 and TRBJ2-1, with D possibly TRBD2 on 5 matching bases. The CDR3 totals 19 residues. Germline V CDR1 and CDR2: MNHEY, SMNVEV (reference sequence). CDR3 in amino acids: CTSSPNLRGLLPKDNEQFF. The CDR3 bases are TGTACCAGCAGTCCCAATCTTAGAGGGCTCCTTCCTAAAGACAATGAGCAGTTCTTC.

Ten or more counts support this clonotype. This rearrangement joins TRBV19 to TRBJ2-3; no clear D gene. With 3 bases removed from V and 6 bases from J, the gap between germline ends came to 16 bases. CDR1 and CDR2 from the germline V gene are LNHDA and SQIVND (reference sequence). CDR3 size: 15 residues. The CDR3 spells CASSIQRSVSDTQYF. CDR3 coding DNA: TGTGCCAGTAGTATCCAGCGATCTGTCTCCGATACGCAGTATTTT.

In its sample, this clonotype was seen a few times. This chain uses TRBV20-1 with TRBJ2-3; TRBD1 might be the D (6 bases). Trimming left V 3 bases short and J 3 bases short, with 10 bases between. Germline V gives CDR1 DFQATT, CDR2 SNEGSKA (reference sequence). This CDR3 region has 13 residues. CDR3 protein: CSARDSKTDTQYF. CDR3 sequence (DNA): TGCAGTGCTAGGGACAGTAAGACAGATACGCAGTATTTT.

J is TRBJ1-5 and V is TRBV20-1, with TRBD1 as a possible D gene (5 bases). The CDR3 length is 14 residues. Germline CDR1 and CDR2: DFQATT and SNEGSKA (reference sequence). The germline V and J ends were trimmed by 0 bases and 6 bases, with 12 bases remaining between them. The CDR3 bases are TGCAGTGCTAGAGATATCCGGGGCGGTCAGCCCCAGCATTTT. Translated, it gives CSARDIRGGQPQHF.

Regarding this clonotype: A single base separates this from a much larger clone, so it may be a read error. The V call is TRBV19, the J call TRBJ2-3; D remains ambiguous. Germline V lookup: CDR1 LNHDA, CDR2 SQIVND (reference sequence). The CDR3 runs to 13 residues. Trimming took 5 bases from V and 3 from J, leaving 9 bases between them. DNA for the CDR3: TGTGCCAGTAGTTCTTATGAGACAGATACGCAGTATTTT. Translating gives CASSSYETDTQYF.

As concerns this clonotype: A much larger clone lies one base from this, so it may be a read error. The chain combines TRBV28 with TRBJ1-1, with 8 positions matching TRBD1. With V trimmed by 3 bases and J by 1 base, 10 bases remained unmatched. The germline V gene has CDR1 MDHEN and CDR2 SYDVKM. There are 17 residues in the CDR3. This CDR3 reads CASSFRYRGGGNTEAFF. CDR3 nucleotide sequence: TGTGCCAGCAGTTTTAGGTACAGGGGGGGGGGGAACACTGAAGCTTTCTTT.

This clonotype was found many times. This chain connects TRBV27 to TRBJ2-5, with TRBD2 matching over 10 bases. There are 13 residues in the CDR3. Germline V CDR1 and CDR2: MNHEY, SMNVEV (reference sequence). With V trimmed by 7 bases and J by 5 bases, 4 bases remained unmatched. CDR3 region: CASTSGSSETQYF. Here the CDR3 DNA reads TGTGCCAGCACTAGCGGGAGTTCGGAGACCCAGTACTTC.

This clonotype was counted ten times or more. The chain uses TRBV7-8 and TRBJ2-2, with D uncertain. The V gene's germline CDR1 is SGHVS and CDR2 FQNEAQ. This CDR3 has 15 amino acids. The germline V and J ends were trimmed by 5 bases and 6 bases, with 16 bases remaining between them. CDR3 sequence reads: CASSGYSGEAGELFF. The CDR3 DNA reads TGTGCCAGCAGCGGATACTCTGGTGAAGCCGGGGAGCTGTTTTTT.

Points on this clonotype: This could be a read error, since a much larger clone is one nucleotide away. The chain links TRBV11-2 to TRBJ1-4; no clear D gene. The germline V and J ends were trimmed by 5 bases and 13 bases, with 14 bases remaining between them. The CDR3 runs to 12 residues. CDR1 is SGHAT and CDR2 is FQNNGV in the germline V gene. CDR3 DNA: TGTGCCAGCAGCCCGAACAAGGTCCTACTGTTTTTT. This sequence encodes CASSPNKVLLFF.

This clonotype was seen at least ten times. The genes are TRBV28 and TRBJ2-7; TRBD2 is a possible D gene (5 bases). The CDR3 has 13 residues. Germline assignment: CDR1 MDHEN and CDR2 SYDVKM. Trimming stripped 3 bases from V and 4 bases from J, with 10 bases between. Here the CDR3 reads CASSFYDYYEQYF. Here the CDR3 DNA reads TGTGCCAGCAGTTTCTATGACTATTACGAGCAGTACTTC. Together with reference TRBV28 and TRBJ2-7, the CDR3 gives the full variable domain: DVKVTQSSRYLVKRTGEKVFLECVQDMDHENMFWYRQDPGLGLRLIYFSYDVKMKEKGDIPEGYSVSREKKERFSLILESASTNQTSMYLCASSFYDYYEQYFGPGTRLTVT.

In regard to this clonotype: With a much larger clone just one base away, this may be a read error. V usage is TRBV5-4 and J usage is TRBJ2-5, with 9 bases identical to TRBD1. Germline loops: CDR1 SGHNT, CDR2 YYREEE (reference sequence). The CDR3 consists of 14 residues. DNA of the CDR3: TGTGCCAGCAGCGAGATGACAGGGGGAGAGACCAAGTACTTC. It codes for CASSEMTGGETKYF. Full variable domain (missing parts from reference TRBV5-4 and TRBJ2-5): ETGVTQSPTHLIKTRGQQVTLRCSSQSGHNTVSWYQQALGQGPQFIFQYYREEENGRGNFPPRFSGLQFPNYSSELNVNALELDDSALYLCASSEMTGGETKYFGPGTRLLVL.

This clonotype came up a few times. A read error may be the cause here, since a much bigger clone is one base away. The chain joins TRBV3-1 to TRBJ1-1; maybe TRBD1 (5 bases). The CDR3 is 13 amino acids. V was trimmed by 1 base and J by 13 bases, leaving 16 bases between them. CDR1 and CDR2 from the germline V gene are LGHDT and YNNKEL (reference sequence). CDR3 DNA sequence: TGTGCCAGCAGCCAAGGCCTACGGGACTGGGGTTTCTTT. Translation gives CASSQGLRDWGFF. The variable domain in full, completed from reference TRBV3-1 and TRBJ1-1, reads DTAVSQTPKYLVTQMGNDKSIKCEQNLGHDTMYWYKQDSKKFLKIMFSYNNKELIINETVPNRFSPKSPDKAHLNLHINSLELGDSAVYFCASSQGLRDWGFFGQGTRLTVV.

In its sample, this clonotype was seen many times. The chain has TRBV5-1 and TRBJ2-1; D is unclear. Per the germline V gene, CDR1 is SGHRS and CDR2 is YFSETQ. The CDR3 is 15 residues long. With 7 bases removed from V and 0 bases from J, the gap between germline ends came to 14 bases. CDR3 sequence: CASRRLVSSYNEQFF. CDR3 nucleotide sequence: TGCGCCAGCCGCCGTCTCGTCAGCTCCTACAATGAGCAGTTCTTC. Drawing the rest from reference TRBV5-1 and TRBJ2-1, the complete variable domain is KAGVTQTPRYLIKTRGQQVTLSCSPISGHRSVSWYQQTPGQGLQFLFEYFSETQRNKGNFPGRFSGRQFSNSRSEMNVSTLELGDSALYLCASRRLVSSYNEQFFGPGTRLTVL.

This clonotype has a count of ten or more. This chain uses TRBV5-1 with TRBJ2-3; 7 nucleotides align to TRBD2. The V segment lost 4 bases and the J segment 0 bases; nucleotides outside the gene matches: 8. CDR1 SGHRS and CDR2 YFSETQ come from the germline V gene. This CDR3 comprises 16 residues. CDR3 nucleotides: TGCGCCAGCAGCCTTCTATATAGCGGGAGCACAGATACGCAGTATTTT. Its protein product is CASSLLYSGSTDTQYF.

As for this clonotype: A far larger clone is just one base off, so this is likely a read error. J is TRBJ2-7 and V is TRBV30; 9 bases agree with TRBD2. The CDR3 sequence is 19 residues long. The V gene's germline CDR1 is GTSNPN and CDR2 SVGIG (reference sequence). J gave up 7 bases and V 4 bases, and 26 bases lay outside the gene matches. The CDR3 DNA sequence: TGTGCCTGGAACCGAGACGATGGCGGGAGGGCGAGACCCTACAATGAGCAGTACTTC. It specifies CAWNRDDGGRARPYNEQYF.

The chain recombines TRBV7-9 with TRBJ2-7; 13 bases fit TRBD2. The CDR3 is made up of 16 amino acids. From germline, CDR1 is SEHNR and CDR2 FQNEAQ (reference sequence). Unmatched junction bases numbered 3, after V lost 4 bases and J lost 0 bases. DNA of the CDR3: TGTGCCAGCAGCTCGGGACTAGCGGGATCCTCCTACGAGCAGTACTTC. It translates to CASSSGLAGSSYEQYF.

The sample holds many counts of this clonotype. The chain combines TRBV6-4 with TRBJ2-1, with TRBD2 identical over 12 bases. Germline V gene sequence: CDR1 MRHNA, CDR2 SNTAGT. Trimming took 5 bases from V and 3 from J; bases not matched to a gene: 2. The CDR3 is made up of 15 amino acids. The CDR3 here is CASSQLAGGYNEQFF. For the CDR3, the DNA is TGTGCCAGCAGTCAACTAGCGGGAGGCTACAATGAGCAGTTCTTC.

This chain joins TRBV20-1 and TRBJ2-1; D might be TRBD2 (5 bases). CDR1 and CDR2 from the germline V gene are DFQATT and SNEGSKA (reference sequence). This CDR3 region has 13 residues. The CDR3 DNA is TGCAGCGCTGCGGATAGCGTAAACAATGAGCAGTTCTTC. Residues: CSAADSVNNEQFF.

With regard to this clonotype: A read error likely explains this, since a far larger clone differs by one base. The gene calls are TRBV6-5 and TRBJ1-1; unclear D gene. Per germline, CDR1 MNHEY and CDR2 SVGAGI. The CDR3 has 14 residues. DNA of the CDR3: TGTGCCAGCAGTTACTCCCGGGAGCGGACTGAATCTTTCTTT. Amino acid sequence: CASSYSRERTESFF.

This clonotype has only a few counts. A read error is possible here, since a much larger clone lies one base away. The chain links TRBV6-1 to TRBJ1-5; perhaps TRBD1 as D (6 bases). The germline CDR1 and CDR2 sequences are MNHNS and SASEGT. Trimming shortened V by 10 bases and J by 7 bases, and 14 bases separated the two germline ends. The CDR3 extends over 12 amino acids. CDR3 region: CAIRQGWQPQHF. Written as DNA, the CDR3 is TGTGCCATCAGGCAGGGGTGGCAGCCCCAGCATTTT.

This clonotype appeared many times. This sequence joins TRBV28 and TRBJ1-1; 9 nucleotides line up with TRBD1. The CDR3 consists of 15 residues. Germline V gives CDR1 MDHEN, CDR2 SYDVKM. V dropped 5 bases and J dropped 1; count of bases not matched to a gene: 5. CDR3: CASSLGQGWNTEAFF. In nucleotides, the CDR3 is TGTGCCAGCAGTCTCGGACAGGGGTGGAACACTGAAGCTTTCTTT.

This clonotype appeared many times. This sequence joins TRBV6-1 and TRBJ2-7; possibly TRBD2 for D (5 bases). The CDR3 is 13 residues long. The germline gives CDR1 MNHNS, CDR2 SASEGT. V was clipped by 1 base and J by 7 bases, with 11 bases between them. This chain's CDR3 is CASSEGVRREQYF. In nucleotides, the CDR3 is TGTGCCAGCAGTGAAGGGGTTAGGAGGGAGCAGTACTTC.

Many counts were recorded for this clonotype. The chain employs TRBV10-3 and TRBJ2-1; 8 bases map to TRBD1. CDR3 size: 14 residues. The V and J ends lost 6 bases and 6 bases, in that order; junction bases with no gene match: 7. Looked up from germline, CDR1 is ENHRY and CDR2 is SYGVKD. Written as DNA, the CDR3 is TGTGCCATCAGGGAGGACAGGGTAGGCAATGAGCAGTTCTTC. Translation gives CAIREDRVGNEQFF.

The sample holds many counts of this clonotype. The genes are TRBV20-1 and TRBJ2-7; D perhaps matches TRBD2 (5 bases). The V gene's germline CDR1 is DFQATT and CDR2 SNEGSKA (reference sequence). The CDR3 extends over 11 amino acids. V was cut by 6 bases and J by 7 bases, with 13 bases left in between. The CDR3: CSAVLDSEQYF. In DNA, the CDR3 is TGCAGTGCCGTACTAGACTCTGAGCAGTACTTC.

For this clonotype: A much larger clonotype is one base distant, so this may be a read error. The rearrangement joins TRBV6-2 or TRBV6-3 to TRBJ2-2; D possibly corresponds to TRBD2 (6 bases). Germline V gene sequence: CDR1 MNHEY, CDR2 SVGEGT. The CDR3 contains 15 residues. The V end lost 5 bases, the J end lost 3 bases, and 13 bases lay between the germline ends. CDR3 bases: TGTGCCAGCAGTCTACGGGAGCGGTACACCGGGGAGCTGTTTTTT. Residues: CASSLRERYTGELFF.

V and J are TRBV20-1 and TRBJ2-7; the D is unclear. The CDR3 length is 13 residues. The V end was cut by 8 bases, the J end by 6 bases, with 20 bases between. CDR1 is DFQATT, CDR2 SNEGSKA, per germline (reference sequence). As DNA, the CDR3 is TGCAGTTCCCAATCCCGGATCTCGGTCGAGCAGTACTTC. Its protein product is CSSQSRISVEQYF.